This T cell receptor beta chain was profiled in a study of OX40 agonist ivuxolimab in advanced cancers. Across the study: One patient with hepatocellular carcinoma and two with cutaneous melanoma, three in all, had partial responses.

Measured with immunoSEQ multiplex PCR; TCRdb has only the in-frame clones, and not every one. Of some 60,000 clones listed, about 85% are singletons. The input for sequencing was CD4+ or CD8+ T cells sorted from blood, taken in a trial of the OX40 agonist ivuxolimab. The TCR was taken from an adult with an advanced solid tumor such as melanoma, head and neck, liver or kidney cancer.

CDR3 sequence (DNA): TGTGCCAGCAGTTACTCGTCACCGGAGAACACTGAAGCTTTCTTT. Translated: CASSYSSPENTEAFF. The J gene is TRBJ1-1, the V gene TRBV6-5; no definite D call. The germline CDR1 and CDR2 sequences are MNHEY and SVGAGI. V was trimmed by 0 bases and J by 1 base, leaving 9 bases between them. This CDR3 contains 15 residues.